The source of this TCR beta chain is a study of beta chain features in type 1 diabetes. Study at large: Examination spanned around 110 million sorted cells from all samples.

Trimming took 5 bases from V and 1 from J, leaving 9 bases between them. This CDR3 has 14 amino acids. Germline CDR1 and CDR2: MDHEN and SYDVKM. Since all of the isolated RNA was reverse transcribed, expressed TCRB transcripts were what got sequenced. The assay was immunoSEQ multiplex PCR, and TCRdb's table has in-frame clones only and misses some. The profile shows about 360,000 clones, roughly 12% of them singletons. This clone showed up just a few times. What it recognizes is unknown. Overall study results and limits: More deletions and fewer insertions at VDJ junctions were seen in type 1 diabetes patients.

The collection from each donor was one heparinised blood draw averaging about 116 mL. Sorting that relied on CD45RO/CCR7/CD25/CD127/CD95/CD27 yielded CD4+ naive, central memory, regulatory and stem cell-like memory cells. The material sequenced was naive CD4+ T cells from blood. The sequence was obtained from a man aged 18 to 30 in good health. The gene calls are TRBV28 and TRBJ2-4; unclear D gene. The CDR3 loop reads CASSPPGAKNIQYF. Written as DNA, the CDR3 is TGTGCCAGCAGTCCCCCCGGGGCCAAAAACATTCAGTACTTC.